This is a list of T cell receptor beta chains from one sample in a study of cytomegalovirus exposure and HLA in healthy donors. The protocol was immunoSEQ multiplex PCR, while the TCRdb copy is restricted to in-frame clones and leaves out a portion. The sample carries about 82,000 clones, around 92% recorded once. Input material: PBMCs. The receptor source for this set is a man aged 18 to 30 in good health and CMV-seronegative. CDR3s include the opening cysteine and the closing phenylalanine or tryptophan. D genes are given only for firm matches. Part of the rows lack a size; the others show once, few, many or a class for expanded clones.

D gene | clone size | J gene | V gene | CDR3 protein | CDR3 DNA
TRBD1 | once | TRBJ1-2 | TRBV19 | CASSPLGDRGINYGYTF | TGTGCCAGTAGTCCTCTTGGGGACAGGGGGATTAACTATGGCTACACCTTC
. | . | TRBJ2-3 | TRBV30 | CAWSLDTDTQYF | TGTGCCTGGAGCCTAGACACAGATACGCAGTATTTT
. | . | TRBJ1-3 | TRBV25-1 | CASSELEGSSGNTIYF | TGTGCCAGCAGTGAATTGGAGGGGAGCTCTGGAAACACCATATATTTT
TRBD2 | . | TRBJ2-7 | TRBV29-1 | CSVVWAGAYEQYF | TGCAGCGTTGTCTGGGCGGGAGCCTACGAGCAGTACTTC
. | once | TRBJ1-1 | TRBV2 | CASTPGGTEAFF | TGTGCCAGCACTCCCGGCGGGACTGAAGCTTTCTTT
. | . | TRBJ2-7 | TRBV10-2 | CASSYGPTYEQYF | TGCGCCAGCAGTTACGGTCCAACCTACGAGCAGTACTTC
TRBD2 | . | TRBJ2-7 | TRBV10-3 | CAISGTSGGAYEQYF | TGTGCCATCAGTGGAACTAGCGGGGGGGCGTACGAGCAGTACTTC
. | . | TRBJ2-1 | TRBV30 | CAWRGDSEQFF | TGTGCCTGGAGGGGGGACTCCGAGCAGTTCTTC
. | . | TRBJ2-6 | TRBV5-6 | CAWARSGANVLTF | TGTGCCTGGGCTCGCTCTGGGGCCAACGTCCTGACTTTC
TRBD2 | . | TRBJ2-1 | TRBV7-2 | CASSFSGNLYNEQFF | TGTGCCAGCAGCTTTAGCGGGAACCTCTACAATGAGCAGTTCTTC
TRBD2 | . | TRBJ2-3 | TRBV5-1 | CASSLGASGRADTQYF | TGCGCCAGCAGCTTGGGTGCTAGCGGGCGCGCAGATACGCAGTATTTT
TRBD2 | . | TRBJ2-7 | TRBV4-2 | CASSQDTSGAYEQYF | TGTGCCAGCAGCCAAGACACTAGCGGGGCCTACGAGCAGTACTTC
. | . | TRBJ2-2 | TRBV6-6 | CASSYLGLNTGELFF | TGTGCCAGCAGTTACCTGGGACTTAACACCGGGGAGCTGTTTTTT
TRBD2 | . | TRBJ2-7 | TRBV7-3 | CASSLKPAGSSYEQYF | TGTGCCAGCAGCTTAAAGCCAGCGGGGAGCTCCTACGAGCAGTACTTC
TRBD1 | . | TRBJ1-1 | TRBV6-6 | CASSPGQGFATEAFF | TGTGCCAGCAGTCCCGGACAGGGGTTCGCGACAGAAGCTTTCTTT
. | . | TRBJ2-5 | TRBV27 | CASSLGLLSETQYF | TGTGCCAGCAGTTTAGGACTCCTTTCCGAGACCCAGTACTTC
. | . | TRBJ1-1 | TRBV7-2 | CASSREVFQRNTEAFF | TGTGCCAGCAGCCGAGAGGTTTTCCAGAGGAACACTGAAGCTTTCTTT
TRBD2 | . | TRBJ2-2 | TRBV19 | CASSIDQRGATGELFF | TGTGCCAGTAGTATAGATCAGCGGGGGGCCACCGGGGAGCTGTTTTTT
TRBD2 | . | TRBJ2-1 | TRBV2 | CASRGLAGGGEQFF | TGTGCCTCACGGGGCCTAGCGGGTGGCGGTGAGCAGTTCTTC
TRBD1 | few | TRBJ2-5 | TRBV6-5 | CASSFDRGETQYF | TGTGCCAGCAGTTTCGACAGGGGGGAGACCCAGTACTTC
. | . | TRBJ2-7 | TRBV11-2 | CASSLDPSYEQYF | TGTGCCAGCAGCTTAGATCCGTCCTACGAGCAGTACTTC
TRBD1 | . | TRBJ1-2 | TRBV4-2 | CASSPPQTGSYGYTF | TGTGCCAGCAGCCCACCCCAGACAGGGAGCTATGGCTACACCTTC
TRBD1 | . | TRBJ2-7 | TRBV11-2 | CASSPPGTGVWYEQYF | TGTGCCAGCAGTCCCCCCGGGACAGGGGTTTGGTACGAGCAGTACTTC